A selection of T cell receptor beta chains follows, all from one sample in a study of blood T cell repertoires in COVID-19. The method was immunoSEQ multiplex PCR; TCRdb's version includes in-frame clones alone and lacks a portion of them. Altogether about 280,000 clones are present, roughly 86% being singletons, with the ten largest covering roughly 10%. The sequencing input was peripheral blood. Source of these receptors: a woman aged 30 to 39 with COVID-19, enrolled during active disease. CDR3s include the opening cysteine and the closing phenylalanine or tryptophan. Fields, in order: D gene, clone size, J gene, V gene, CDR3 protein, CDR3 DNA. A D gene is named only where the DNA matches it firmly. Only part of the rows carry a size: once, few, many, or a class if the clone is expanded.

>TRBD1|NA|TRBJ1-1|TRBV2
CASIEGASFTEAFF
TGTGCCAGCATCGAGGGGGCCTCTTTCACTGAAGCTTTCTTT
>NA|NA|TRBJ2-5|TRBV23-1
CASSQFGWGEPKTQYF
TGCGCCAGCAGTCAATTTGGCTGGGGGGAGCCAAAGACCCAGTACTTC
>NA|NA|TRBJ1-1|TRBV4-2
CASSQVGTLRENTEAFF
TGTGCCAGCAGCCAAGTTGGGACACTGAGGGAGAACACTGAAGCTTTCTTT
>TRBD1|NA|TRBJ2-7|TRBV12-5
CASGPRRGTGNYEQYF
TGTGCTAGTGGTCCCCGGCGGGGGACAGGGAACTACGAGCAGTACTTC
>NA|NA|TRBJ2-5|TRBV7-9
CASSLRLAKETQYF
TGTGCCAGCAGCTTAAGGCTAGCGAAAGAGACCCAGTACTTC
>NA|NA|TRBJ1-1|TRBV4-2
CASSQEQGYSQSTEAFF
TGTGCCAGCAGCCAAGAACAGGGATACTCTCAGAGCACTGAAGCTTTCTTT
>NA|NA|TRBJ1-2|TRBV2
CASSDRAGGYTF
TGTGCCAGCAGTGACAGGGCTGGAGGCTACACCTTC
>NA|NA|TRBJ1-2|TRBV7-9
CASSLIGGGPYGYTF
TGTGCCAGCAGCTTAATAGGGGGGGGCCCATATGGCTACACCTTC
>TRBD1|once|TRBJ2-7|TRBV11-3
CASSWGTGGEQYF
TGTGCCAGCAGCTGGGGGACAGGGGGCGAGCAGTACTTC
>NA|NA|TRBJ1-2|TRBV25-1
CASSESANKLGLRYGYTF
TGTGCCAGCAGTGAATCTGCAAATAAATTGGGACTGCGCTATGGCTACACCTTC
>TRBD1|few|TRBJ1-2|TRBV10-2
CASGTGGNYGYTF
TGCGCCAGCGGGACAGGGGGCAACTATGGCTACACCTTC
>NA|NA|TRBJ1-2|TRBV3-1/TRBV3-2
CASSQGSGTRGTF
TGTGCCAGCAGCCAAGGGTCGGGGACAAGGGGGACCTTC
>TRBD1|NA|TRBJ1-2|TRBV13
CASSEETGMKDGYTF
TGTGCCAGCAGCGAAGAGACAGGGATGAAGGATGGCTACACCTTC
>NA|NA|TRBJ2-5|TRBV18
CASSRGLADETQYF
TGTGCCAGCTCACGCGGGCTAGCAGACGAGACCCAGTACTTC
>NA|NA|TRBJ1-6|TRBV6-5
CASSYLGGSSPLHF
TGTGCCAGCAGTTACTTAGGGGGTAGCTCACCCCTCCACTTT
>TRBD1|NA|TRBJ1-5|TRBV10-3
CAISAGQGEHQPQHF
TGTGCCATCAGTGCGGGACAGGGGGAGCACCAGCCCCAGCATTTT
>TRBD1|NA|TRBJ1-1|TRBV6-5
CASRTDRVSSEAFF
TGTGCCAGCAGAACGGACAGGGTTTCTTCGGAAGCTTTCTTT
>NA|NA|TRBJ2-5|TRBV2
CASSVGGAAETQYF
TGTGCCAGCAGTGTGGGGGGGGCCGCGGAGACCCAGTACTTC
>NA|NA|TRBJ2-7|TRBV28
CASSSLIYEQYF
TGTGCCAGCAGTTCGTTAATCTACGAGCAGTACTTC
>TRBD1|NA|TRBJ2-3|TRBV6-1
CASSEVGTGKVLSTDTQYF
TGTGCCAGCAGTGAAGTGGGGACAGGGAAAGTACTCAGCACAGATACGCAGTATTTT
>NA|NA|TRBJ2-7|TRBV27
CASSATGEGYEQYF
TGTGCCAGCAGTGCGACAGGGGAGGGCTACGAGCAGTACTTC
>NA|once|TRBJ1-2|TRBV7-9
CASSLDSSLTGGYTF
TGTGCCAGCAGCTTAGATTCGTCCCTCACAGGTGGCTACACCTTC
>TRBD1|NA|TRBJ1-2|TRBV5-1
CASSPRGAKVGYTF
TGCGCCAGCAGCCCCAGGGGGGCTAAGGTTGGCTACACCTTC